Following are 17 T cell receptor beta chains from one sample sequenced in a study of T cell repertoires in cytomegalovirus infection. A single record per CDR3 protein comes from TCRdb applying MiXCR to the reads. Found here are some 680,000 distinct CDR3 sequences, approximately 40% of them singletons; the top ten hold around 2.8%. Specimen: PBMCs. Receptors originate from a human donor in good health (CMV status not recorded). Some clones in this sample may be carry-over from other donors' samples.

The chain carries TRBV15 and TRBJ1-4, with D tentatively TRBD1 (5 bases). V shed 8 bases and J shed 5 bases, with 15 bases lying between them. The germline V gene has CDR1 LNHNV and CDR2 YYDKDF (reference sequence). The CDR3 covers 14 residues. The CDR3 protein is CATSLGTVNEKLFF. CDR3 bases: TGTGCCACCTCCCTCGGGACGGTGAATGAAAAACTGTTTTTT.

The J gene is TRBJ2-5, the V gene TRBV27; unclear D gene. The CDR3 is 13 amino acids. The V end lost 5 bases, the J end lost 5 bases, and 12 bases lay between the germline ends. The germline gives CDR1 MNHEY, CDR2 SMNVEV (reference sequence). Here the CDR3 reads CASSPPSRETQYF. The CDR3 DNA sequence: TGTGCCAGCAGTCCCCCCTCCCGGGAGACCCAGTACTTC.

The CDR3 is CAISVDFSNQPQHF. CDR3 nucleotides: TGTGCCATCAGTGTGGATTTTAGCAATCAGCCCCAGCATTTT. This chain connects TRBV10-3 to TRBJ1-5, with D unclear. The V and J ends lost 4 bases and 0 bases respectively, with 7 bases between them. The length of the CDR3 is 14 residues. The germline V gene encodes CDR1 ENHRY and CDR2 SYGVKD.

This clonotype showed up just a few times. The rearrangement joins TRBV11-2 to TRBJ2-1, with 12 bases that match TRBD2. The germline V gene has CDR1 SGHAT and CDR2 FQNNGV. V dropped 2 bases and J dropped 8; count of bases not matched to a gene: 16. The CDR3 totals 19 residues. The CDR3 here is CASSLRSASGRALRDEQFF. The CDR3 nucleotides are TGTGCCAGCAGCTTAAGATCCGCTAGCGGGAGGGCCCTCAGAGATGAGCAGTTCTTC. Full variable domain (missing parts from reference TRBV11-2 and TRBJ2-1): EAGVAQSPRYKIIEKRQSVAFWCNPISGHATLYWYQQILGQGPKLLIQFQNNGVVDDSQLPKDRFSAERLKGVDSTLKIQPAKLEDSAVYLCASSLRSASGRALRDEQFFGPGTRLTVL.

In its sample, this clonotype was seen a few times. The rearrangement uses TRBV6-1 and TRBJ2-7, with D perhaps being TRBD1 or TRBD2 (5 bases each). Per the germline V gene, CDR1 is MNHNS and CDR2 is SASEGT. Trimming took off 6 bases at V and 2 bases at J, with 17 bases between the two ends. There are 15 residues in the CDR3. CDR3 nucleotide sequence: TGTGCCAGCAGAGGATGGGACGGGCAGGCCTACGAGCAGTACTTC. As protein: CASRGWDGQAYEQYF.

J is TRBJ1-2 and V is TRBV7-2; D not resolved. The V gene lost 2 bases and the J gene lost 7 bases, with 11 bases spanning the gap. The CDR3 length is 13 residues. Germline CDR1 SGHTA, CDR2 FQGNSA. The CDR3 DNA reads TGTGCCAGCAGCTTAAGGGCGGGCTCTGGCTACACCTTC. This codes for CASSLRAGSGYTF.

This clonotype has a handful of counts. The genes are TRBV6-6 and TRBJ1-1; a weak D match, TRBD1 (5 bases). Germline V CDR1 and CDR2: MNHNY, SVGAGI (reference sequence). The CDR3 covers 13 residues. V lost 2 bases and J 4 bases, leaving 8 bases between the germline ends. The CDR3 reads CASSYRGTTEAFF. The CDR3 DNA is TGTGCCAGCAGTTACAGGGGTACCACTGAAGCTTTCTTT.

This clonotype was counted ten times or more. CDR3 nucleotides: TGTGCCAGCAGCCGTACGGGCGGACAAGGATTAACCCTCCACTTT. This gives the protein CASSRTGGQGLTLHF. The V call is TRBV28, the J call TRBJ1-6; TRBD1 is a possible D gene (5 bases). The CDR3 runs 15 residues. V lost 6 bases to trimming and J lost 14 bases, with 23 bases between them. CDR1 is MDHEN and CDR2 is SYDVKM in the germline V gene. Full variable domain (missing parts from reference TRBV28 and TRBJ1-6): DVKVTQSSRYLVKRTGEKVFLECVQDMDHENMFWYRQDPGLGLRLIYFSYDVKMKEKGDIPEGYSVSREKKERFSLILESASTNQTSMYLCASSRTGGQGLTLHFGNGTRLTVT.

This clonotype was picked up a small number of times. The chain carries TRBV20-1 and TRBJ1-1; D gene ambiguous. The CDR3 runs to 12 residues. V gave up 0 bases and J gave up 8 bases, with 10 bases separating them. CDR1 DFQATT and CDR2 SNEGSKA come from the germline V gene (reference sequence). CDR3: CSAREGGREAFF. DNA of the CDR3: TGCAGTGCTAGAGAGGGCGGCAGGGAAGCTTTCTTT.

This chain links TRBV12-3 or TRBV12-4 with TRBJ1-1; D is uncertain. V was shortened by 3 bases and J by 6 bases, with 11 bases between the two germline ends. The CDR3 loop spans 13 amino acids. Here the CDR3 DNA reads TGTGCCAGCAGTTTCCCCTCAGGCCCTGAAGCTTTCTTT. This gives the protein CASSFPSGPEAFF.

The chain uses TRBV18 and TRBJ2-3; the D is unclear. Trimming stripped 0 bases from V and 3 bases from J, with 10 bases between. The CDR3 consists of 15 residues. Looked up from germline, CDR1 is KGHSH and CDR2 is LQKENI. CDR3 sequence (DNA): TGTGCCAGCTCACCACCGTCCCCGGAGACAGATACGCAGTATTTT. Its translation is CASSPPSPETDTQYF.

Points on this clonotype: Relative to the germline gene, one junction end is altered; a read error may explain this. CDR3 in amino acids: CASSLGGVGSPLNF. The CDR3 coding sequence is TGTGCCAGCAGCTTAGGTGGTGTAGGGTCACCCCTAAACTTT. The chain joins TRBV7-2 to TRBJ1-6, with D unclear. The CDR3 contains 14 residues. Germline CDR1 SGHTA, CDR2 FQGNSA.

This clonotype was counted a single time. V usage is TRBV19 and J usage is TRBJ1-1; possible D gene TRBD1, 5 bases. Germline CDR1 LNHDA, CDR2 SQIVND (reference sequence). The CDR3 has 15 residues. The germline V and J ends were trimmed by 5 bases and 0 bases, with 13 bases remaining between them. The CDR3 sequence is CASSFPTDLNTEAFF. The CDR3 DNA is TGTGCCAGTAGTTTTCCGACAGATCTGAACACTGAAGCTTTCTTT.

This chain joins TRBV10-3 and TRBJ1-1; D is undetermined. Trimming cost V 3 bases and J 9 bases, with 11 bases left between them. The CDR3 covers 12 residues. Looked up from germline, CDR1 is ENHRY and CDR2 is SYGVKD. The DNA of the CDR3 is TGTGCCATCAGTGACTTACTCCAGCAAGCTTTCTTT. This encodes CAISDLLQQAFF.

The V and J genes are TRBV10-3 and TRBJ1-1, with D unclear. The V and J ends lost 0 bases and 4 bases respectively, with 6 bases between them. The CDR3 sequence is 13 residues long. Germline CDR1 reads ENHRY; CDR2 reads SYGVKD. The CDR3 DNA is TGTGCCATCAGTGAGTCGGTCCCCACTGAAGCTTTCTTT. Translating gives CAISESVPTEAFF.

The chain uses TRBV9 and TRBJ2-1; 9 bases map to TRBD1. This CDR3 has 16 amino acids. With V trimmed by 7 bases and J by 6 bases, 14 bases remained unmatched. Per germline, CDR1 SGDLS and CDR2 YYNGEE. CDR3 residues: CASGGSRDRVSNEQFF. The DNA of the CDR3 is TGTGCCAGCGGGGGTAGCCGGGACAGGGTCTCCAATGAGCAGTTCTTC.

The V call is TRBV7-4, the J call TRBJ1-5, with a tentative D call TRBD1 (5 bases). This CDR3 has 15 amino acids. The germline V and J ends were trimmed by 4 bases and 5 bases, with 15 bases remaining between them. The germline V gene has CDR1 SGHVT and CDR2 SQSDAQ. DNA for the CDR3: TGTGCCAGCAGCTCCGCTAGGGGTACGGATCAGCCCCAGCATTTT. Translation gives CASSSARGTDQPQHF. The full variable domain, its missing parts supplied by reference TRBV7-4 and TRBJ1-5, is GAGVSQSPRYKVAKRGRDVALRCDSISGHVTLYWYRQTLGQGSEVLTYSQSDAQRDKSGRPSGRFSAERPERSVSTLKIQRTEQGDSAVYLCASSSARGTDQPQHFGDGTRLSIL.